This T cell receptor beta chain was identified during a study of Graves' ophthalmopathy and Graves' hyperthyroidism. Study as a whole: Peripheral blood was gathered at the point of initial diagnosis, before any treatment started.

Comment on this clonotype: Its antigen is currently unknown.

General study results and limits: Blood was where most expanded thyroid clonotypes above 0.001 frequency also turned up.

The germline CDR1 and CDR2 sequences are MNHEY and SMNVEV (reference sequence). Trimming cost V 4 bases and J 10 bases, with 11 bases left between them. This CDR3 is 13 amino acids long. Researchers turned away patients with other autoimmune diseases, uncontrolled infections, pregnancy or lactation. Amplification from RNA transcripts yielded the TCR beta CDR3 regions. RT-PCR was first run with HTBI primers, then multiplex PCR in a second round. TCRdb independently ran MiXCR on the multiplex PCR reads; one entry per CDR3 protein. The sample consists of 620,000 or so distinct CDR3 sequences, approximately 22% of them appearing once.

The sample was peripheral blood. This sequence originates from a woman between 18 and 29 years old with stable Graves' hyperthyroidism. Some clones in this sample may be carry-over from other donors' samples. J is TRBJ1-6 and V is TRBV27; D is uncertain. This CDR3 reads CASSYEVGSPLHF. The CDR3 DNA sequence: TGTGCCAGCAGTTACGAGGTGGGATCACCCCTCCACTTT.